The present TCR beta chain was sequenced within a study of blood T cell repertoires in COVID-19. Overall study: Sample material is recorded as cDNA or gDNA derived from T cells, B-cell-depleted T cells, or PBMCs.

Assay: immunoSEQ multiplex PCR; the TCRdb copy retains only in-frame clones and omits some. The data contain 200,000 or so clones, 65% to 90% of them singletons. In its sample, this clone was seen a few times. The germline V gene encodes CDR1 LGHNA and CDR2 YSLEER. The CDR3 covers 15 residues. Trimming removed 0 bases at V and 7 bases at J, with 10 bases between. The chain carries TRBV4-3 and TRBJ1-6, with unresolved D. Sequencing was carried out using peripheral blood. The sequence was collected from a middle-aged man who had recovered from COVID-19. The CDR3 DNA reads TGCGCCAGCAGCCAAGATCGAACAGCCAATTCACCCCTCCACTTT. It is translated as CASSQDRTANSPLHF.